This TCR beta chain came from a study of a mutant IDH1 vaccine in newly diagnosed glioma. Study context: Beforehand, treatment had been radiotherapy, temozolomide, or both; the majority received both.

CDR3 size: 13 residues. Germline V gives CDR1 SGHNT, CDR2 YYREEE (reference sequence). V shed 6 bases and J shed 2 bases, with 11 bases lying between them. Notes on this clone: What it binds is unknown.

Some clones are missing from TCRdb's copy, which holds only in-frame ones; the method was immunoSEQ multiplex PCR. The data show over 50,000 clones, with just under 90% seen just once and approximately 4.2% held by the top ten. As to time point: week 5, during vaccination. Doses consisted of 300 ug of mutant IDH1 20-mer peptide each, paired with topical imiquimod. Specimen: PBMCs, collected from a glioma patient whose treatment included an IDH1 peptide vaccine. The sequence was collected from a woman in her forties with glioma. The chain couples TRBV5-4 to TRBJ1-2, with no clear D. The CDR3 protein is CASTKRENYGYTF. The CDR3 DNA follows: TGTGCCAGCACCAAGAGGGAAAACTATGGCTACACCTTC.